The 19 T cell receptor beta chains reported below all come from one sample, sequenced in a study of early T cells in non-severe SARS-CoV-2 infection. TCRdb ran MiXCR on the 5' RACE reads and lists one entry per CDR3 protein. Here the sample spans some 48,000 distinct CDR3 sequences, about 4.1% being singletons. Sequencing was done on a sample of whole blood. The receptor set was obtained from an adult who was a healthcare worker with PCR-confirmed SARS-CoV-2 infection or an uninfected control (not recorded which).

This clonotype showed up just a few times. The CDR3 is CASSYRQNTEAFF. The CDR3 DNA is TGTGCCAGCAGTTACCGACAGAACACTGAAGCTTTCTTT. The V gene is TRBV6-6, the J gene TRBJ1-1; unclear D gene. The CDR3 totals 13 residues. Germline V gives CDR1 MNHNY, CDR2 SVGAGI (reference sequence). Trimming cost V 2 bases and J 1 base, with 5 bases left between them.

Many counts were recorded for this clonotype. The chain carries TRBV27 and TRBJ1-2, with 8 bases aligning to TRBD1. Germline V gene sequence: CDR1 MNHEY, CDR2 SMNVEV (reference sequence). Unmatched junction bases numbered 13, after V lost 2 bases and J lost 2 bases. The CDR3 contains 18 residues. In DNA, the CDR3 is TGTGCCAGCAGTTTAGCCCGACAGGGGCCAAATGACAACTATGGCTACACCTTC. Amino acid sequence: CASSLARQGPNDNYGYTF.

This clonotype was recorded at least ten times. V usage is TRBV6-4 and J usage is TRBJ1-1; D gene uncertain. The length of the CDR3 is 9 residues. With 8 bases removed from V and 9 bases from J, the gap between germline ends came to 7 bases. In germline, CDR1 is MRHNA, CDR2 SNTAGT. The CDR3 DNA is TGTGCCAGCCCGGGTAAAGCTTTCTTT. Protein sequence: CASPGKAFF.

This clonotype was counted at least ten times. The rearrangement joins TRBV10-3 to TRBJ2-1; no definite D call. V lost 2 bases to trimming and J lost 4 bases, with 6 bases between them. This CDR3 contains 13 residues. Germline V gene data show CDR1 as ENHRY and CDR2 as SYGVKD. The CDR3 DNA is TGTGCCATCAGTGAGATGGGATACAATGAGCAGTTCTTC. This gives the protein CAISEMGYNEQFF.

In this sample, this clonotype turned up many times. The genes are TRBV9 and TRBJ2-7; no reliable D call. The CDR3 extends over 15 amino acids. The V gene's germline CDR1 is SGDLS and CDR2 YYNGEE. The ends were cut back, 3 bases at V and 2 bases at J, with 15 bases in the middle. CDR3 nucleotide sequence: TGTGCCAGCAGCGCCCGGCCCAGCCTCACCTACGAGCAGTACTTC. Residues: CASSARPSLTYEQYF.

The CDR3 is CASTLGGRAYNEQFF. CDR3 in DNA: TGTGCCAGCACCTTGGGGGGCAGGGCCTACAATGAGCAGTTCTTC. The chain employs TRBV7-9 and TRBJ2-1, with D perhaps TRBD1 or TRBD2 (6 bases each). The CDR3 spans 15 residues. Trimming took off 7 bases at V and 2 bases at J, with 15 bases between the two ends. Germline V lookup: CDR1 SEHNR, CDR2 FQNEAQ (reference sequence).

This clonotype was seen at least ten times. V usage is TRBV20-1 and J usage is TRBJ2-7, with D uncertain. This CDR3 is built from 13 residues. The germline CDR1 and CDR2 sequences are DFQATT and SNEGSKA (reference sequence). Trimming stripped 3 bases from V and 3 bases from J, with 12 bases between. The CDR3 loop reads CSARPVQNYEQYF. CDR3 nucleotides: TGCAGTGCTAGGCCCGTACAGAACTACGAGCAGTACTTC.

This clonotype was seen repeatedly, ten times or more. The V call is TRBV24-1, the J call TRBJ2-1; 7 bases map to TRBD1. This CDR3 comprises 13 residues. The V gene end was trimmed by 2 bases and the J gene end by 9 bases; junction bases not matched to a gene: 3. Germline V CDR1 and CDR2: KGHDR, SFDVKD. CDR3 region: CATSDSGGFEQFF. In DNA, the CDR3 is TGTGCCACCAGTGATTCAGGGGGATTTGAGCAGTTCTTC.

J is TRBJ1-1 and V is TRBV9, with 8 bases that match TRBD1. Germline values: CDR1 SGDLS, CDR2 YYNGEE. This CDR3 has 15 residues. V trimming: 0 bases; J trimming: 11 bases; junction bases outside the gene matches: 12. The CDR3 DNA follows: TGTGCCAGCAGCGTAGGAACAGGGGGTATTTATATGGCTTTCTTT. This codes for CASSVGTGGIYMAFF.

The chain links TRBV10-1 to TRBJ2-7; D might be TRBD2 (6 bases). CDR3 length equals 16 residues. The germline gives CDR1 WNHNN, CDR2 SYGVQD (reference sequence). The V end was cut by 6 bases, the J end by 0 bases, with 18 bases between. The CDR3 reads CASRSQARGTSYEQYF. CDR3 nucleotides: TGCGCCAGCAGGAGTCAGGCTCGGGGGACCTCCTACGAGCAGTACTTC.

This clonotype was recorded at least ten times. The V and J genes are TRBV19 and TRBJ2-7; TRBD2 agrees at 15 bases. V trimming: 5 bases; J trimming: 0 bases; junction bases outside the gene matches: 2. The CDR3 is made up of 16 amino acids. Germline V gene sequence: CDR1 LNHDA, CDR2 SQIVND (reference sequence). CDR3 protein: CASSGTSGRSSYEQYF. CDR3 DNA: TGTGCCAGTAGTGGGACTAGCGGGAGGAGCTCCTACGAGCAGTACTTC.

There are many counts of this clonotype. V and J are TRBV12-3 or TRBV12-4 and TRBJ2-3, with D perhaps matching TRBD2 (6 bases). CDR3 length equals 14 residues. Trimming pared 4 bases from V and 5 bases from J, leaving 13 bases between. The CDR3 nucleotides read TGTGCCAGCAGTTCACGAGCCGGGGGAGATACGCAGTATTTT. It encodes CASSSRAGGDTQYF.

This clonotype appeared many times. The chain couples TRBV5-1 to TRBJ1-2, with D possibly matching TRBD1 (6 bases). There are 13 residues in the CDR3. CDR1 is SGHRS and CDR2 is YFSETQ in the germline V gene. Trimming left V 4 bases short and J 4 bases short, with 11 bases between. The chain's CDR3 is CASSTDRLYGYTF. The CDR3 coding sequence is TGCGCCAGCAGCACGGACAGACTCTATGGCTACACCTTC.

This clonotype was detected many times. The chain has TRBV11-2 and TRBJ2-7; D not resolved. With 5 bases removed from V and 1 base from J, the gap between germline ends came to 15 bases. CDR1 is SGHAT, CDR2 FQNNGV, per germline. The CDR3 consists of 15 residues. CDR3 in amino acids: CASSPVSAGSYEQYF. The CDR3 DNA follows: TGTGCCAGCAGCCCTGTGTCGGCCGGATCCTACGAGCAGTACTTC.

This clonotype was observed at least ten times. The chain recombines TRBV6-1 with TRBJ1-4; 7 positions agree with TRBD1. The J segment lost 2 bases and the V segment lost 6 bases, leaving 3 bases of the junction unmatched. This CDR3 spans 14 amino acids. From germline, CDR1 is MNHNS and CDR2 SASEGT. The CDR3 bases are TGTGCCAGCAGAACAGGGGACACTAATGAAAAACTGTTTTTT. It encodes CASRTGDTNEKLFF.

This clonotype was counted ten times or more. In DNA form, the CDR3 reads TGTGCCAGCAGGACCGTCGGCGCAAGTGAGCAGTTCTTC. Translated: CASRTVGASEQFF. This chain connects TRBV11-2 to TRBJ2-1; D is unresolved. Per germline, CDR1 SGHAT and CDR2 FQNNGV. CDR3 length: 13 amino acids. V was pared by 6 bases and J by 9 bases, with 15 bases between.

This clonotype was observed at least ten times. The V call is TRBV5-5, the J call TRBJ1-5; D is unresolved. Trimming pared 4 bases from V and 0 bases from J, leaving 8 bases between. CDR3 length: 14 residues. In germline, CDR1 is SGHKS, CDR2 YYEKEE (reference sequence). The CDR3, as DNA: TGTGCCAGCAGCGGCACTAATAGCAATCAGCCCCAGCATTTT. This codes for CASSGTNSNQPQHF.

A word on this clonotype: A junction boundary mismatches the germline segment, possibly from a read error. The chain combines TRBV30 with TRBJ1-6, with D unresolved. The germline gives CDR1 GTSNPN, CDR2 SVGIG (reference sequence). The CDR3 loop spans 16 amino acids. The CDR3 is CAMDSSRGSYNSPLHF. The DNA of the CDR3 is TGCGCCATGGACTCGTCCCGGGGCTCCTATAATTCACCCCTCCACTTT.

The chain recombines TRBV5-5 with TRBJ2-2, with 7 positions matching TRBD1. From germline, CDR1 is SGHKS and CDR2 YYEKEE (reference sequence). The trim removed 4 bases at V and 2 bases at J, leaving 14 bases unmatched. The CDR3 covers 18 residues. CDR3 sequence: CASSPGQSVLINTGELFF. In DNA, the CDR3 is TGTGCCAGCAGCCCGGGACAGTCGGTTTTGATCAACACCGGGGAGCTGTTTTTT.